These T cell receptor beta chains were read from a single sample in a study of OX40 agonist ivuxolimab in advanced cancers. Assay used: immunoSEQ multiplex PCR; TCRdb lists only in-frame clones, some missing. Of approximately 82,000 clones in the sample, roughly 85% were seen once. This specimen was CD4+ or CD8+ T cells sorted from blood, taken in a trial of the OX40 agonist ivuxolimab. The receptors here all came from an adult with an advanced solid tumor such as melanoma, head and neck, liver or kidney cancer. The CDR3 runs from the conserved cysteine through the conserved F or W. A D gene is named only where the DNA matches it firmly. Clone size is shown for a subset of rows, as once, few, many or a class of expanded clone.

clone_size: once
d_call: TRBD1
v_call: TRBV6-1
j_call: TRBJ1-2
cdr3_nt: TGTGCCAGCAGTTGGAGCGGACAGGGGAGCTATGGCTACACCTTC
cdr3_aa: CASSWSGQGSYGYTF

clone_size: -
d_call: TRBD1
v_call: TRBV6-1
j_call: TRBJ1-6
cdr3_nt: TGTGCCAGCAGTGAAGCCTCCGGGACAGTGACGCCCCTCCACTTT
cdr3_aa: CASSEASGTVTPLHF

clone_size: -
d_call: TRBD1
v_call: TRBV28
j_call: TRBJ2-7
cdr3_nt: TGTGCCAGCACTCCGGGACAGGTCGTCTTGCAGTACTTC
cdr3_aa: CASTPGQVVLQYF

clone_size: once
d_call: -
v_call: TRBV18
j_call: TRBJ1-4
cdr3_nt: TGTGCCAGCTCACCCCCCGATGGGGGGGCAACTAATGAAAAACTGTTTTTT
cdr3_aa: CASSPPDGGATNEKLFF

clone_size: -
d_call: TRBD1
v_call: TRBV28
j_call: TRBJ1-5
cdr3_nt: TGTGCCAGCACTGTGGGGGGGACAGGGGGCCTGCCCCAGCATTTT
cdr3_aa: CASTVGGTGGLPQHF

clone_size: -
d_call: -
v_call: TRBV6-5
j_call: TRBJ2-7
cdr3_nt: TGTGCCAGCACTCCCGGTGTTTCGAGCGAGCAGTACTTC
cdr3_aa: CASTPGVSSEQYF

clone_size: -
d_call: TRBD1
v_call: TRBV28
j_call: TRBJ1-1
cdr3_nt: TGTGCCAGCAGTTTGGACAGGAGGACTGAAGCTTTCTTT
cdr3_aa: CASSLDRRTEAFF

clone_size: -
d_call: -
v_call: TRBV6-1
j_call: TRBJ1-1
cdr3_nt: TGTGCCAGCAGTGAAGCGTACTTGAACACTGAAGCTTTCTTT
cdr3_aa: CASSEAYLNTEAFF

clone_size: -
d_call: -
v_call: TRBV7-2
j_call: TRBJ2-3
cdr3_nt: TGTGCCAGCAGCTTAACCCCAGGGGACACGCAGTATTTT
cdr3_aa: CASSLTPGDTQYF

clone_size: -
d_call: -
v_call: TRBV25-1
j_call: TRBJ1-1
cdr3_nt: TGTGCCAGCAAGGGGGTAAACACTGAAGCTTTCTTT
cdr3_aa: CASKGVNTEAFF

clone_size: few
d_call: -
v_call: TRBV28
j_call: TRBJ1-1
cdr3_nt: TGTGCCAGCACCTCGGGGGAACATGGCACTGAAGCTTTCTTT
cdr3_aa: CASTSGEHGTEAFF

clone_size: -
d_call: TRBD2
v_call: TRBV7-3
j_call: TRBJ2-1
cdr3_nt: TGTGCCAGCAGCCTTACTAGCGGGGACCACAATGAGCAGTTCTTC
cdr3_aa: CASSLTSGDHNEQFF